This T cell receptor (beta chain) was sequenced during a study of blood T cell repertoires in COVID-19. The germline CDR1 and CDR2 sequences are SGHRS and YFSETQ. This CDR3 comprises 13 residues. V shed 6 bases and J shed 0 bases, with 8 bases lying between them. The protocol was immunoSEQ multiplex PCR, while the TCRdb copy is restricted to in-frame clones and leaves out a portion. Of some 97,000 clones in the sample, 80% to 95% were seen once. Sequences were obtained from peripheral blood. The TCR sequence derives from a man in his 70s with acute or convalescent COVID-19. The chain is built from TRBV5-1 and TRBJ2-3, with a possible D match to TRBD1 (5 bases). CDR3 DNA sequence: TGCGCCAGCAACCCAGGGAGCACAGATACGCAGTATTTT. Its protein product is CASNPGSTDTQYF.